Shown below are 2 T cell receptor beta chains from a single sample sequenced in a study of T cells after yellow fever vaccination. TCRdb recomputed calls from the 5' RACE reads with MiXCR, one row per CDR3 protein. The profile shows some 300,000 distinct CDR3 sequences, 8.1% of them singletons. This sample comprised PBMCs, obtained about 49 days after the first yellow fever vaccination. All receptors come from a man aged 18 to 30 who received the YFV17D yellow fever vaccine.

The DNA for the CDR3 is TGCGCCAGCAGCCTGCGACTAGCCTCGGGGCCCCGGAGCACAGATACGCAGTATTTT. This sequence encodes CASSLRLASGPRSTDTQYF. V is TRBV5-1 and J is TRBJ2-3, with 7 bases matching TRBD2. The CDR3 runs 19 residues. Germline CDR1 and CDR2: SGHRS and YFSETQ. J lost 0 bases, V lost 4 bases, and 17 bases had no gene match. Drawing the rest from reference TRBV5-1 and TRBJ2-3, the complete variable domain is KAGVTQTPRYLIKTRGQQVTLSCSPISGHRSVSWYQQTPGQGLQFLFEYFSETQRNKGNFPGRFSGRQFSNSRSEMNVSTLELGDSALYLCASSLRLASGPRSTDTQYFGPGTRLTVL.

J is TRBJ1-1 and V is TRBV4-1; D gene uncertain. This CDR3 is 12 amino acids long. V lost 2 bases, J lost 7 bases, and 8 bases lay in between. Germline lookup yields CDR1 MGHRA and CDR2 YSYEKL. CDR3 in DNA: TGCGCCAGCAGCCAATACGGCCGTGAAGCTTTCTTT. The encoded protein is CASSQYGREAFF.